This T cell receptor beta chain was recovered during a study of blood T cells in healthy people across ages. Whole-study context: With template switching, about one barcoded beta molecule was captured per two T cells.

This clonotype was counted between two and nine times. CDR3 length: 14 amino acids. Germline CDR1 and CDR2: ENHRY and SYGVKD. Trimming shortened V by 8 bases and J by 1 base, and 14 bases separated the two germline ends. A sample-barcoded 5' primer and a J-beta primer mix were used in a second PCR of about 7 to 11 cycles. Template switching added a 12-random-nucleotide identifier to every cDNA molecule. Each single sample gave us at least 2.5 million CDR3-containing paired-end reads. TCRdb re-derived calls from the 5' RACE reads in MiXCR, one entry per CDR3 protein. Of more than 900,000 distinct CDR3 sequences detected, almost 25% appear once; the ten largest clones hold 0.75%. The same data also went into a second study, on T cells of mothers and their children. As that study records: The second PCR's M1S primer added sample barcodes and 2-4 random nucleotides.

The sequencing input was blood. The V gene is TRBV10-3, the J gene TRBJ1-1; TRBD1 is a possible D gene (5 bases). This TCR came from a girl aged 2-10 years in good health. CDR3 protein: CAIGQGRRNTEAFF. DNA of the CDR3: TGTGCCATCGGTCAGGGACGGCGGAACACTGAAGCTTTCTTT.